A single sample is the source of the 9 T cell receptor beta chains below, sequenced in a study of T-cell memory formation after mild COVID-19. TCRdb re-called the 5' RACE reads with MiXCR, one entry per CDR3 protein. Of about 260,000 distinct CDR3 sequences in the sample, 15% to 20% were seen once. The material sequenced was PBMCs or a T cell subset sorted from them (not recorded which). Receptors originate from a man between 18 and 35 years old who had mild COVID-19 (a few samples of this study predate the infection). Cell type and time point are not known.

This clonotype came up a few times. The CDR3 protein is CASSLKRGGRDTQYF. The CDR3 nucleotides read TGTGCCAGCAGCTTGAAGCGGGGGGGCCGTGATACGCAGTATTTT. The V gene is TRBV7-2, the J gene TRBJ2-3; 10 bases fit TRBD2. The CDR3 consists of 15 residues. Germline V CDR1 and CDR2: SGHTA, FQGNSA. V dropped 3 bases and J dropped 6; count of bases not matched to a gene: 6.

The chain couples TRBV5-1 to TRBJ2-2; D is undetermined. This CDR3 comprises 18 residues. Trimming removed 0 bases at V and 1 base at J, with 16 bases between. Germline V gives CDR1 SGHRS, CDR2 YFSETQ. The CDR3 spells CASSLALGQNLNTGELFF. CDR3 nucleotide sequence: TGCGCCAGCAGCTTGGCACTCGGTCAGAACCTGAACACCGGGGAGCTGTTTTTT.

The chain employs TRBV2 and TRBJ2-4; D is perhaps TRBD2 (5 bases). The CDR3 spans 14 residues. V dropped 2 bases and J dropped 3 bases, with 8 bases sitting between them. Germline values: CDR1 SNHLY, CDR2 FYNNEI. Written as DNA, the CDR3 is TGTGCCAGCAGTGAATTGGAGGTCAAAAACATTCAGTACTTC. This gives the protein CASSELEVKNIQYF.

Many counts were recorded for this clonotype. V is TRBV9 and J is TRBJ2-2; D uncertain. CDR3 size: 13 residues. From germline, CDR1 is SGDLS and CDR2 YYNGEE. V lost 0 bases and J 5 bases, leaving 5 bases between the germline ends. The CDR3 loop reads CASSVVETGELFF. In nucleotides, the CDR3 is TGTGCCAGCAGCGTAGTTGAGACCGGGGAGCTGTTTTTT.

This clonotype was counted many times. V usage is TRBV5-1 and J usage is TRBJ2-5; maybe TRBD1 (5 bases). CDR3 length: 12 residues. V was clipped by 3 bases and J by 5 bases, with 8 bases between them. From germline, CDR1 is SGHRS and CDR2 YFSETQ. The CDR3 region has the DNA TGCGCCAGCAGCTCATCAGGGGAGACCCAGTACTTC. Amino acid sequence: CASSSSGETQYF.

V usage is TRBV18 and J usage is TRBJ1-1, with no clear D. The V gene lost 3 bases and the J gene lost 4 bases, with 9 bases spanning the gap. The germline V gene encodes CDR1 KGHSH and CDR2 LQKENI. This CDR3 has 13 amino acids. DNA of the CDR3: TGTGCCAGCTCACCCCTCCCGGGCACTGAAGCTTTCTTT. It yields the protein CASSPLPGTEAFF.

This clonotype was seen more than once but under ten times. J is TRBJ2-3 and V is TRBV20-1, with D perhaps TRBD2 (7 bases). V lost 6 bases and J 2 bases, leaving 18 bases between the germline ends. Germline V gene sequence: CDR1 DFQATT, CDR2 SNEGSKA (reference sequence). This CDR3 contains 15 residues. As DNA, the CDR3 is TGCAGTGCCCCCCCATTAGGGGGGGCCACAGATACGCAGTATTTT. Translation gives CSAPPLGGATDTQYF.

A few counts support this clonotype. The chain combines TRBV24-1 with TRBJ2-3; 11 positions match TRBD1. Trimming at V came to 2 bases and at J to 3 bases, leaving 9 bases not matched to a gene. Germline CDR1 reads KGHDR; CDR2 reads SFDVKD. This CDR3 contains 18 residues. CDR3 DNA: TGTGCCACCAGTGATTGGAGGACAGGGGGCGCGATGACAGATACGCAGTATTTT. It is translated as CATSDWRTGGAMTDTQYF.

The rearrangement uses TRBV6-5 and TRBJ2-2, with 10 bases lining up with TRBD2. CDR1 and CDR2 from the germline V gene are MNHEY and SVGAGI. CDR3 length equals 16 residues. With V trimmed by 6 bases and J by 4 bases, 8 bases remained unmatched. CDR3 in amino acids: CASSSLGLAVTGELFF. The CDR3 nucleotides are TGTGCCAGCAGCTCTCTAGGACTAGCGGTCACCGGGGAGCTGTTTTTT.